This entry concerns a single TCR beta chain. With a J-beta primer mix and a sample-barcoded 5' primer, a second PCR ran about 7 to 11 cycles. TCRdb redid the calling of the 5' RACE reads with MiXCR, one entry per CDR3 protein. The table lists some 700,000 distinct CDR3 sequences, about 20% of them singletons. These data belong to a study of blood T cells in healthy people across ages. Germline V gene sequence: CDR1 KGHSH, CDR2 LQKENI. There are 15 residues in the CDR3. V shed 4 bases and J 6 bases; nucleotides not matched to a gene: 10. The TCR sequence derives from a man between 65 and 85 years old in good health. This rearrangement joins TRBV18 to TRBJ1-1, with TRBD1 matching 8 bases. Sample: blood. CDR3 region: CASSLSLGDRSEAFF. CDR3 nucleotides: TGTGCCAGCTCACTCTCGTTAGGGGACAGGTCTGAAGCTTTCTTT.